This record concerns one T cell receptor beta chain sequence. This sample is part of a study of T cell changes during pregnancy in multiple sclerosis. Libraries were prepared by immunoSEQ multiplex PCR; TCRdb keeps only in-frame clonotypes and omits some of them. The table lists tens of thousands of clones, approximately 91% of them singletons. The sequence was obtained from a female donor with multiple sclerosis, enrolled in a pregnancy study. Here the sequenced sample was peripheral blood, taken in the second trimester of pregnancy.

The CDR3 bases are TGTGCCAGCAGCGTAGGTAGCGGGGGCTGGACAGATACGCAGTATTTT. Encoded protein: CASSVGSGGWTDTQYF. This rearrangement joins TRBV9 to TRBJ2-3, with 9 nucleotides matching TRBD2. Trimming at V came to 0 bases and at J to 3 bases, leaving 5 bases not matched to a gene. CDR1 is SGDLS, CDR2 YYNGEE, per germline. The CDR3 is made up of 16 amino acids.